These 25 T cell receptor beta chains were sequenced from one sample in a study of beta chain features in type 1 diabetes. Expressed TCRB transcripts were sequenced after all isolated RNA was converted to cDNA. Sequencing was performed with immunoSEQ multiplex PCR; in TCRdb, only in-frame clones are kept and a portion is missing. The table has a few hundred thousand clones, around 20% seen once. The sequenced material came from naive CD4+ T cells from blood. These receptors all come from a woman aged 18-35 years in good health.

This clone was found a few times. The chain joins TRBV7-8 to TRBJ2-7, with a weak D call TRBD1 (5 bases). The germline V gene encodes CDR1 SGHVS and CDR2 FQNEAQ. Between the trimmed V and J ends, which lost 6 bases and 8 bases, there was a span of 23 bases. The CDR3 has 15 amino acids. The CDR3 here is CASSPARGPVKKQYF. The CDR3 DNA follows: TGTGCCAGCAGTCCCGCAAGGGGCCCCGTGAAGAAGCAGTACTTC. Drawing the rest from reference TRBV7-8 and TRBJ2-7, the complete variable domain is GAGVSQSPRYKVAKRGQDVALRCDPISGHVSLFWYQQALGQGPEFLTYFQNEAQLDKSGLPSDRFFAERPEGSVSTLKIQRTQQEDSAVYLCASSPARGPVKKQYFGPGTRLTVT.

This clone was seen more than once but under ten times. The chain recombines TRBV11-2 with TRBJ2-7; 7 positions agree with TRBD1. CDR1 SGHAT and CDR2 FQNNGV come from the germline V gene. Unmatched junction bases numbered 9, after V lost 2 bases and J lost 2 bases. The CDR3 covers 16 residues. CDR3 amino acids: CASSLKGQIFPYEQYF. For the CDR3, the DNA is TGTGCCAGCAGCTTAAAGGGACAGATTTTTCCCTACGAGCAGTACTTC.

The CDR3 region has the DNA TGCGCCAGCAGCCAAGACAGCGCGGGTGGGGAGCTGTTTTTT. It is translated as CASSQDSAGGELFF. The V gene is TRBV4-3, the J gene TRBJ2-2, with D tentatively TRBD2 (5 bases). The V end was cut by 0 bases, the J end by 8 bases, with 10 bases between. Germline values: CDR1 LGHNA, CDR2 YSLEER. The CDR3 sequence is 14 residues long.

This clone was seen a handful of times. The rearrangement links TRBV10-3 to TRBJ2-1, with TRBD2 matching 8 bases. The germline gives CDR1 ENHRY, CDR2 SYGVKD. J lost 3 bases, V lost 0 bases, and 7 bases had no gene match. CDR3 length equals 17 residues. The CDR3 loop reads CAISESIRTSSYNEQFF. Here the CDR3 DNA reads TGTGCCATCAGTGAGTCGATCCGGACTAGCAGCTACAATGAGCAGTTCTTC.

In this sample, this clone turned up a few times. Its ends do not fully match the called genes, so a read error is possible. The gene calls are TRBV7-9 and TRBJ2-7; no clear D. Looked up from germline, CDR1 is SEHNR and CDR2 is FQNEAQ (reference sequence). CDR3 length: 11 amino acids. CDR3 amino acids: CSSSAAYEQYF. The CDR3 coding sequence is TGTTCCAGCAGCGCGGCCTACGAGCAGTACTTC.

This clone was detected only a few times. V and J are TRBV5-1 and TRBJ2-7; the match to TRBD2 covers 9 bases. J lost 7 bases, V lost 3 bases, and 8 bases had no gene match. CDR1 SGHRS and CDR2 YFSETQ come from the germline V gene. CDR3 length equals 14 residues. CDR3 in DNA: TGCGCCAGCAGCTGGGGGACTAGCCCGGGAGAGCAGTACTTC. This gives the protein CASSWGTSPGEQYF. The full variable domain, its missing parts supplied by reference TRBV5-1 and TRBJ2-7, is KAGVTQTPRYLIKTRGQQVTLSCSPISGHRSVSWYQQTPGQGLQFLFEYFSETQRNKGNFPGRFSGRQFSNSRSEMNVSTLELGDSALYLCASSWGTSPGEQYFGPGTRLTVT.

This clone came up a few times. The chain has TRBV6-6 and TRBJ2-7, with a tentative D call TRBD2 (5 bases). The ends were cut back, 8 bases at V and 2 bases at J, with 7 bases in the middle. Germline CDR1 reads MNHNY; CDR2 reads SVGAGI (reference sequence). This CDR3 comprises 11 residues. The CDR3 DNA reads TGTGCCAGCGTCGGGACCTACGAGCAGTACTTC. Protein: CASVGTYEQYF.

V gene TRBV18 combines with J gene TRBJ2-3; maybe TRBD1 (6 bases). CDR1 is KGHSH and CDR2 is LQKENI in the germline V gene. V dropped 2 bases and J dropped 4 bases, with 13 bases sitting between them. This CDR3 is built from 15 residues. The CDR3 region is CASSPGGSVADTQYF. The DNA of the CDR3 is TGTGCCAGCTCACCAGGGGGCTCCGTCGCAGATACGCAGTATTTT.

The chain has TRBV18 and TRBJ2-7; TRBD1 agrees at 7 bases. V gave up 5 bases and J gave up 4 bases; unmatched junction bases: 11. Germline CDR1 and CDR2: KGHSH and LQKENI. This CDR3 comprises 15 residues. The CDR3 coding sequence is TGTGCCAGCTCAGGAACGACAGGGCCCTCTTACGAGCAGTACTTC. Translating gives CASSGTTGPSYEQYF. Looking up the rest from reference TRBV18 and TRBJ2-7 gives the full variable domain: NAGVMQNPRHLVRRRGQEARLRCSPMKGHSHVYWYRQLPEEGLKFMVYLQKENIIDESGMPKERFSAEFPKEGPSILRIQQVVRGDSAAYFCASSGTTGPSYEQYFGPGTRLTVT.

The sample holds a few counts of this clone. The chain uses TRBV18 and TRBJ2-2; D perhaps matches TRBD2 (5 bases). CDR1 is KGHSH and CDR2 is LQKENI in the germline V gene. This CDR3 is 15 amino acids long. Trimming left V 4 bases short and J 1 base short, with 10 bases between. The CDR3 sequence is CASSRPGVNTGELFF. The CDR3 coding sequence is TGTGCCAGCTCACGTCCCGGGGTGAACACCGGGGAGCTGTTTTTT.

A few counts support this clone. The J gene is TRBJ1-2, the V gene TRBV7-9, with no clear D. Looked up from germline, CDR1 is SEHNR and CDR2 is FQNEAQ (reference sequence). The length of the CDR3 is 13 residues. V was pared by 4 bases and J by 3 bases, with 9 bases between. The CDR3 loop reads CASSSQDHYGYTF. As DNA, the CDR3 is TGTGCCAGCAGCTCCCAGGATCACTATGGCTACACCTTC.

This clone was picked up a small number of times. V gene TRBV14 combines with J gene TRBJ1-5; 7 positions match TRBD1. There are 13 residues in the CDR3. The V gene end was trimmed by 5 bases and the J gene end by 6 bases; junction bases not matched to a gene: 4. Germline V gene data show CDR1 as SGHDN and CDR2 as FVKESK. This chain's CDR3 is CASSATGLQPQHF. The CDR3 DNA is TGTGCCAGCAGCGCGACAGGGCTTCAGCCCCAGCATTTT.

The sample holds a few counts of this clone. The V call is TRBV7-2, the J call TRBJ2-3, with D uncertain. Looked up from germline, CDR1 is SGHTA and CDR2 is FQGNSA. The CDR3 totals 13 residues. V lost 8 bases to trimming and J lost 1 base, with 10 bases between them. For the CDR3, the DNA is TGTGCCAGCGGCCAACAAGGCACAGATACGCAGTATTTT. This gives the protein CASGQQGTDTQYF.

This chain links TRBV6-1 with TRBJ2-6; D possibly corresponds to TRBD2 (5 bases). The germline V gene encodes CDR1 MNHNS and CDR2 SASEGT. Between the trimmed V and J ends, which lost 8 bases and 4 bases, there was a span of 9 bases. The CDR3 runs 13 residues. CDR3 amino acids: CASERSGANVLTF. The CDR3 nucleotides are TGTGCCAGCGAGCGGTCCGGGGCCAACGTCCTGACTTTC.

The chain is built from TRBV2 and TRBJ2-3; 8 bases map to TRBD2. Germline V gene lookup returns CDR1 SNHLY and CDR2 FYNNEI. CDR3 length: 13 amino acids. V trimming: 10 bases; J trimming: 4 bases; junction bases outside the gene matches: 7. Here the CDR3 reads CATERERADTQYF. CDR3 bases: TGTGCCACCGAGCGGGAGAGGGCAGATACGCAGTATTTT.

The chain carries TRBV7-3 and TRBJ2-1; possibly TRBD2 for D (6 bases). The CDR3 loop spans 15 amino acids. V gave up 2 bases and J gave up 3 bases, with 11 bases separating them. Germline V gives CDR1 SGHTA, CDR2 FQGTGA. The CDR3 is CASSLGGDIYNEQFF. The CDR3 nucleotides read TGTGCCAGCAGCTTAGGAGGGGATATCTACAATGAGCAGTTCTTC.

The chain has TRBV7-9 and TRBJ1-1, with D perhaps TRBD1 (6 bases). This CDR3 comprises 14 residues. Between the trimmed V and J ends, which lost 2 bases and 4 bases, there was a span of 11 bases. Germline lookup yields CDR1 SEHNR and CDR2 FQNEAQ (reference sequence). The chain's CDR3 is CASSLWGGGTEAFF. CDR3 nucleotides: TGTGCCAGCAGCTTATGGGGAGGGGGCACTGAAGCTTTCTTT. Looking up the rest from reference TRBV7-9 and TRBJ1-1 gives the full variable domain: DTGVSQNPRHKITKRGQNVTFRCDPISEHNRLYWYRQTLGQGPEFLTYFQNEAQLEKSRLLSDRFSAERPKGSFSTLEIQRTEQGDSAMYLCASSLWGGGTEAFFGQGTRLTVV.

The rearrangement uses TRBV30 and TRBJ2-3; D is unresolved. Trimming pared 0 bases from V and 7 bases from J, leaving 8 bases between. Germline CDR1 GTSNPN, CDR2 SVGIG (reference sequence). The CDR3 is made up of 12 amino acids. This chain's CDR3 is CAWSVTGYTQYF. DNA of the CDR3: TGTGCCTGGAGTGTGACCGGGTATACGCAGTATTTT.

This clone was recorded a few times. The chain couples TRBV30 to TRBJ1-2; TRBD1 matches 10 bases. The CDR3 is made up of 13 amino acids. The J segment lost 6 bases and the V segment lost 7 bases, leaving 8 bases of the junction unmatched. CDR1 and CDR2 (germline): GTSNPN, SVGIG (reference sequence). CDR3 protein: CAYYTGTGDGYTF. In DNA form, the CDR3 reads TGTGCCTACTACACCGGGACAGGGGATGGCTACACCTTC.

This clone has more than one count but fewer than ten. This rearrangement joins TRBV30 to TRBJ1-2; 12 nucleotides align to TRBD1. Losses at the gene ends were 7 bases for V and 8 bases for J; bases not matched to a gene: 5. Per the germline V gene, CDR1 is GTSNPN and CDR2 is SVGIG (reference sequence). The CDR3 is 12 residues long. The CDR3 nucleotides are TGTGCCTTGGGACAGGGGGCTGGGGGCTACACCTTC. Protein: CALGQGAGGYTF. Complete variable domain (other parts from reference TRBV30 and TRBJ1-2): SQTIHQWPATLVQPVGSPLSLECTVEGTSNPNLYWYRQAAGRGLQLLFYSVGIGQISSEVPQNLSASRPQDRQFILSSKKLLLSDSGFYLCALGQGAGGYTFGSGTRLTVV.

There are a few counts of this clone. The genes are TRBV7-9 and TRBJ1-2, with a possible D match to TRBD1 (5 bases). The CDR3 covers 14 residues. CDR1 is SEHNR and CDR2 is FQNEAQ in the germline V gene (reference sequence). Trimming cost V 5 bases and J 4 bases, with 14 bases left between them. The CDR3 spells CASSPTTVLYGYTF. Written as DNA, the CDR3 is TGTGCCAGCAGCCCAACGACAGTCCTCTATGGCTACACCTTC.

This clone was detected only a few times. The V and J genes are TRBV7-9 and TRBJ1-4, with D uncertain. CDR3 length: 15 amino acids. CDR1 SEHNR and CDR2 FQNEAQ come from the germline V gene (reference sequence). The germline V and J ends were trimmed by 2 bases and 3 bases, with 10 bases remaining between them. In DNA form, the CDR3 reads TGTGCCAGCAGCTTATTTCTGAGAGCTAATGAAAAACTGTTTTTT. Residues: CASSLFLRANEKLFF.

This sequence joins TRBV7-9 and TRBJ2-2; D may be TRBD1 (6 bases). Germline lookup yields CDR1 SEHNR and CDR2 FQNEAQ (reference sequence). This CDR3 region has 15 residues. Trimming left V 3 bases short and J 5 bases short, with 13 bases between. CDR3 amino acids: CASSFRTGRTGELFF. The CDR3 DNA is TGTGCCAGCAGCTTTCGAACAGGGAGAACCGGGGAGCTGTTTTTT.

The gene calls are TRBV10-2 and TRBJ2-1, with D unclear. The CDR3 loop spans 12 amino acids. Germline CDR1 WSHSY, CDR2 SAAADI. V lost 3 bases and J lost 3, with 3 bases in between. The CDR3: CASSDSYNEQFF. Here the CDR3 DNA reads TGCGCCAGCAGTGACAGCTACAATGAGCAGTTCTTC.

This sequence joins TRBV5-8 and TRBJ2-6; TRBD1 aligns across 7 bases. Germline CDR1 SGHTS, CDR2 YDEGEE. This CDR3 spans 17 amino acids. V was clipped by 3 bases and J by 0 bases; unmatched bases: 6. CDR3 loop: CASSSTGASSGANVLTF. CDR3 DNA sequence: TGTGCCAGCAGCTCAACAGGGGCGAGCTCTGGGGCCAACGTCCTGACTTTC.